This is a list of T cell receptor beta chains from one sample in a study of CD8 T cells in seronegative destructive rheumatoid arthritis. TCRdb's copy holds only in-frame clones and misses some; the assay was immunoSEQ multiplex PCR. The repertoire holds 10,000 to 15,000 clones, with around 86% as singletons. The source material was CD8+ T cells from blood. Receptor source: a woman between 25 and 49 years old with seronegative destructive rheumatoid arthritis. CDR3s include the opening cysteine and the closing phenylalanine or tryptophan. D genes are given only for firm matches.

>-|TRBV9|TRBJ1-5|14
CASSGGDSNQPQHF
>-|TRBV5-6|TRBJ2-1|14
CASSLKMRDNEQFF
>-|TRBV29-1|TRBJ1-1|13
CSVERSGSAEAFF
>-|TRBV28|TRBJ1-4|14
CASTSARGRKKLFF
>TRBD2|TRBV9|TRBJ2-1|19
CASSVDGISGSDIDNEQFF
>TRBD1|TRBV2|TRBJ2-7|15
CASSDPRDSPLEQYF
>-|TRBV5-1|TRBJ2-1|16
CASSLGSGERRDEQFF
>TRBD1|TRBV19|TRBJ2-1|14
CASSLQGARGEQFF
>TRBD1|TRBV28|TRBJ2-2|15
CASSEGTGMTGELFF
>TRBD1|TRBV6-5|TRBJ2-2|14
CASRGQGEAGEPFF
>TRBD2|TRBV5-4|TRBJ2-3|17
CASSLVSARGAVDTQYF
>-|TRBV4-2|TRBJ2-3|18
CASSQDFRRGAFTDTQYF
>-|TRBV6-1|TRBJ2-3|13
CAGQYRETDTQYF
>TRBD1|TRBV27|TRBJ2-5|14
CASSWTGEGETQYF
>-|TRBV28|TRBJ2-1|12
CASSFRYNEQFF
>-|TRBV5-6|TRBJ2-2|13
CASSPEGGGELFF
>-|TRBV11-2|TRBJ2-1|14
CASSSGRVMDEQFF
>TRBD1|TRBV7-3|TRBJ1-1|14
CASSPTGGSTEAFF
>TRBD1|TRBV6-5|TRBJ1-6|14
CASSSRDRDSPLHF
>-|TRBV4-1|TRBJ1-2|15
CASSQPDEGDYGYTF
>-|TRBV6-1|TRBJ1-2|12
CASTSRVYGYTF
>TRBD2|TRBV5-1|TRBJ2-7|16
CASSFTGTSGSYEQYF
>-|TRBV27|TRBJ2-1|15
CASSFAGASYNEQFF
>-|TRBV7-9|TRBJ2-1|13
CASLGGNYNEQFF
>-|TRBV28|TRBJ2-2|15
CASSFRTKITGELFF
>TRBD1|TRBV19|TRBJ2-7|13
CATAVTGPYEQYF
>TRBD1|TRBV5-1|TRBJ2-2|18
CASSSDRIRLDGLGELFF
>TRBD1|TRBV28|TRBJ2-1|15
CASSSGQGFDDEQFF
>TRBD1|TRBV28|TRBJ2-7|13
CASSHRGLNEQYF
>TRBD2|TRBV15|TRBJ2-3|14
CATTRRGAADTQYF
>-|TRBV7-3|TRBJ2-7|13
CASSYNAGYEQYF
>-|TRBV6-5|TRBJ1-3|15
CASSYSAGTGNTIYF
>TRBD2|TRBV7-6|TRBJ2-1|19
CASSLIGTSGGASTNEQFF
>-|TRBV29-1|TRBJ1-2|12
CSVVQGFYGYTF
>-|TRBV6-5|TRBJ1-2|15
CASSLLLGDLRGYTF